A selection of T cell receptor beta chains follows, all from one sample in a study of cytomegalovirus exposure and HLA in healthy donors. TCRdb's table, derived via immunoSEQ multiplex PCR, lists solely in-frame clones and lacks some. Counted here are 75,000 to 100,000 clones, about 78% occurring once; the ten biggest clones make up over 3%. The material sequenced was PBMCs. The source of these receptors is a middle-aged man in good health and CMV-seronegative. CDR3s include the opening cysteine and the closing phenylalanine or tryptophan. Fields, in order: D gene, V gene, clone size, J gene, CDR3 length, CDR3 protein, CDR3 DNA. D genes are given only for firm matches. Some rows have no size entry. The others give once, few or many, or a class for an expanded clone.

NA	TRBV18	NA	TRBJ1-1	14	CASSEGGGPWVTFF	TGTGCCAGCTCTGAAGGCGGCGGTCCCTGGGTGACTTTCTTT
NA	TRBV19	NA	TRBJ1-5	14	CASSITIAYQPQHF	TGTGCCAGTAGTATCACCATAGCGTATCAGCCCCAGCATTTT
TRBD1	TRBV5-4	NA	TRBJ2-5	14	CASSLGGQQETQYF	TGTGCCAGCAGCTTGGGGGGACAGCAAGAGACCCAGTACTTC
TRBD1	TRBV15	NA	TRBJ1-2	14	CATSRDNRGYGYTF	TGTGCCACCAGCAGAGATAACAGGGGCTATGGCTACACCTTC
TRBD1	TRBV27	NA	TRBJ2-7	16	CASSLQRQGAVYEQYF	TGTGCCAGCAGTCTCCAAAGACAGGGGGCGGTCTACGAGCAGTACTTC
NA	TRBV28	NA	TRBJ2-1	10	CATQGYEQFF	TGTGCCACCCAGGGCTATGAGCAGTTCTTC
TRBD1	TRBV5-6	NA	TRBJ2-3	16	CASSLVDRASTDTQYF	TGTGCCAGCAGCTTGGTCGACAGGGCGAGCACAGATACGCAGTATTTT
TRBD2	TRBV5-1	few	TRBJ2-1	16	CASSLAVASGNNEQFF	TGCGCCAGCAGCTTGGCCGTGGCTAGCGGAAACAATGAGCAGTTCTTC
NA	TRBV28	NA	TRBJ2-2	14	CASSQQGGTGELFF	TGTGCCAGCAGCCAACAAGGCGGCACCGGGGAGCTGTTTTTT
TRBD1	TRBV6-5	NA	TRBJ1-1	16	CASSYSTAGGNTEAFF	TGTGCCAGCAGTTACTCGACGGCAGGGGGGAACACTGAAGCTTTCTTT
NA	TRBV11-3	NA	TRBJ1-6	13	CASSLVTGAPLHF	TGTGCCAGCAGCTTAGTTACCGGTGCACCCCTCCACTTT
TRBD1	TRBV19	NA	TRBJ1-6	17	CASSTSGTGVGNSPLHF	TGTGCCAGTAGTACCTCCGGGACAGGGGTGGGGAATTCACCCCTCCACTTT
NA	TRBV13	NA	TRBJ1-1	13	CASKRQSNTEAFF	TGTGCCAGCAAGAGACAATCGAACACTGAAGCTTTCTTT
TRBD1	TRBV28	NA	TRBJ2-1	15	CASSQIGTVNNEQFF	TGTGCCAGCAGTCAAATAGGGACAGTAAACAATGAGCAGTTCTTC
NA	TRBV7-3	NA	TRBJ1-1	15	CASSLTRVTNTEAFF	TGTGCCAGCAGCTTAACGAGGGTGACGAACACTGAAGCTTTCTTT
TRBD2	TRBV6-4	many	TRBJ2-2	14	CASRLAGDTGELFF	TGTGCCAGCAGACTAGCGGGGGATACCGGGGAGCTGTTTTTT
TRBD1	TRBV15	few	TRBJ2-7	12	CATGTGPYEQYF	TGTGCCACCGGGACAGGGCCCTACGAGCAGTACTTC
NA	TRBV2	NA	TRBJ2-7	13	CASSRQVSYEQYF	TGTGCCAGCAGCCGACAGGTCTCCTACGAGCAGTACTTC
NA	TRBV10-3	NA	TRBJ1-3	13	CAISESRGHTIYF	TGTGCCATCAGTGAATCCAGGGGACACACCATATATTTT
TRBD1	TRBV15	NA	TRBJ2-7	15	CATSRDLTGAYEQYF	TGTGCCACCAGCAGAGATCTCACAGGGGCCTACGAGCAGTACTTC
NA	TRBV5-1	few	TRBJ2-7	15	CASSLSGKGTYEQYF	TGCGCCAGCAGCTTGAGTGGAAAAGGGACTTACGAGCAGTACTTC
TRBD1	TRBV5-1	NA	TRBJ1-5	13	CASSWTGDQPQHF	TGCGCCAGCAGCTGGACAGGGGATCAGCCCCAGCATTTT
NA	TRBV9	NA	TRBJ2-2	14	CASSVNTGTGELFF	TGTGCCAGCAGCGTAAATACAGGAACCGGGGAGCTGTTTTTT
TRBD2	TRBV5-1	NA	TRBJ2-3	16	CASSYLASGGTDTQYF	TGCGCCAGCAGCTACCTAGCTAGCGGGGGCACAGATACGCAGTATTTT
NA	TRBV5-1	NA	TRBJ2-7	16	CASSLQSGGATYEQYF	TGCGCCAGCAGCTTGCAGTCAGGTGGGGCAACCTACGAGCAGTACTTC
NA	TRBV19	NA	TRBJ2-1	18	CASSIGSLPGLGYNEQFF	TGTGCCAGTAGTATTGGATCATTGCCGGGACTTGGCTACAATGAGCAGTTCTTC
NA	TRBV5-4	NA	TRBJ2-1	15	CASSLGLDSYNEQFF	TGTGCCAGCAGCTTGGGGCTCGACTCCTACAATGAGCAGTTCTTC
TRBD1	TRBV6-1	NA	TRBJ1-6	14	CASNTGTENSPLHF	TGTGCCAGCAATACCGGGACAGAAAATTCACCCCTCCACTTT
TRBD2	TRBV5-1	few	TRBJ2-3	16	CASSQTSGSPPDTQYF	TGCGCCAGCAGCCAGACTAGCGGGAGTCCCCCAGATACGCAGTATTTT
TRBD2	TRBV7-2	NA	TRBJ2-3	16	CASSMILAGLADTQYF	TGTGCCAGCAGCATGATCTTAGCGGGATTAGCAGATACGCAGTATTTT
NA	TRBV10-3	NA	TRBJ2-7	13	CAISGQGSYEQYF	TGTGCCATCAGTGGTCAGGGCAGCTACGAGCAGTACTTC
NA	TRBV5-1	NA	TRBJ2-7	14	CASSLAGTNDEQYF	TGCGCCAGCAGCTTGGCCGGGACAAACGACGAGCAGTACTTC
NA	TRBV5-1	NA	TRBJ1-3	15	CASSSAPGERNTIYF	TGCGCCAGCAGCTCGGCCCCAGGGGAGAGAAACACCATATATTTT
NA	TRBV5-1	few	TRBJ2-2	15	CASSSDGSNTGELFF	TGCGCCAGCAGCTCCGACGGGTCGAACACCGGGGAGCTGTTTTTT
NA	TRBV27	once	TRBJ2-1	13	CASKRGKWDEQFF	TGTGCCAGTAAAAGGGGGAAGTGGGATGAGCAGTTCTTC
NA	TRBV29-1	once	TRBJ2-7	13	CSVGTGTTYEQYF	TGCAGCGTGGGAACCGGGACAACCTACGAGCAGTACTTC
NA	TRBV5-1	few	TRBJ2-2	15	CASRLWQGGAGELFF	TGCGCCAGCAGGCTCTGGCAGGGGGGCGCCGGGGAGCTGTTTTTT
TRBD1	TRBV29-1	NA	TRBJ2-1	15	CSVETGTGRRNEQFF	TGCAGCGTTGAGACCGGGACAGGGCGAAGGAATGAGCAGTTCTTC
NA	TRBV9	NA	TRBJ1-6	14	CASSTRSGGSPLHF	TGTGCCAGCAGCACCCGATCGGGGGGCTCACCCCTCCACTTT
NA	TRBV5-1	NA	TRBJ1-2	15	CASSLDPGSNYGYTF	TGCGCCAGCAGCTTGGACCCGGGGTCCAACTATGGCTACACCTTC
TRBD2	TRBV5-1	NA	TRBJ2-7	18	CASTLREREGLPPYEQYF	TGCGCCAGCACCTTGAGGGAGCGGGAGGGCCTCCCGCCCTACGAGCAGTACTTC
NA	TRBV2	NA	TRBJ2-3	13	CASSVSFGDTQYF	TGTGCCAGCAGTGTGTCGTTCGGAGATACGCAGTATTTT
NA	TRBV19	NA	TRBJ2-3	13	CASSVGRTDTQYF	TGTGCCAGTAGTGTGGGCCGCACAGATACGCAGTATTTT
TRBD1	TRBV5-1	NA	TRBJ1-6	15	CASSTTGGYNSPLHF	TGCGCCAGCAGCACGACAGGGGGTTATAATTCACCCCTCCACTTT
NA	TRBV7-2	NA	TRBJ1-4	12	CASSLVKGELFF	TGTGCCAGCAGCTTAGTTAAGGGGGAACTGTTTTTT